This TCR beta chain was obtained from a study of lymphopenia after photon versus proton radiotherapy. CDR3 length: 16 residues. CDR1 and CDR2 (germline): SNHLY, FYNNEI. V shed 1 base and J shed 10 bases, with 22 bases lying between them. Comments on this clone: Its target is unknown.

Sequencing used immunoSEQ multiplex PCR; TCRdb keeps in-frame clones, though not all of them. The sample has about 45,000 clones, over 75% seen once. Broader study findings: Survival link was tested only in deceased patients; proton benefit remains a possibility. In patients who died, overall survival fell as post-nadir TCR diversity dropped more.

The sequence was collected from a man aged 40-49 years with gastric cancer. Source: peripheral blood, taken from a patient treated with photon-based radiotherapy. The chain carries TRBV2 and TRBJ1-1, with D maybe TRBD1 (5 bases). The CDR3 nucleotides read TGTGCCAGCAGTGAAGGGGGACTGGGTATGGGTAGCGTAGCTTTCTTT. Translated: CASSEGGLGMGSVAFF. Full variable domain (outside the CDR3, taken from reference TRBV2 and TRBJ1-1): EPEVTQTPSHQVTQMGQEVILRCVPISNHLYFYWYRQILGQKVEFLVSFYNNEISEKSEIFDDQFSVERPDGSNFTLKIRSTKLEDSAMYFCASSEGGLGMGSVAFFGQGTRLTVV.